This passage covers 25 T cell receptor beta chains from one sample sequenced in a study of blood T cell repertoires in COVID-19. Method: immunoSEQ multiplex PCR; TCRdb's copy keeps in-frame clones and lacks some. The sample records about 17,000 clones, around 86% being singletons. The specimen sequenced was peripheral blood. Source of these receptors: a human donor with active COVID-19. The donor label of this sample is uncertain.

V usage is TRBV2 and J usage is TRBJ1-5; weak D call: TRBD1 (6 bases). V lost 1 base to trimming and J lost 4 bases, with 14 bases between them. Germline V gene data show CDR1 as SNHLY and CDR2 as FYNNEI. CDR3 length equals 16 residues. The CDR3: CASSEGRGGRNQPQHF. In DNA form, the CDR3 reads TGTGCCAGCAGTGAAGGACGAGGGGGTCGGAATCAGCCCCAGCATTTT. Full variable domain (rest looked up from reference TRBV2 and TRBJ1-5): EPEVTQTPSHQVTQMGQEVILRCVPISNHLYFYWYRQILGQKVEFLVSFYNNEISEKSEIFDDQFSVERPDGSNFTLKIRSTKLEDSAMYFCASSEGRGGRNQPQHFGDGTRLSIL.

The V call is TRBV19, the J call TRBJ2-2, with a tentative D call TRBD1 (5 bases). Trimming left V 6 bases short and J 2 bases short, with 16 bases between. CDR1 and CDR2 from the germline V gene are LNHDA and SQIVND (reference sequence). The length of the CDR3 is 16 residues. CDR3 bases: TGTGCCAGTAGCAAGACAGCCCTCCGAAACACCGGGGAGCTGTTTTTT. The encoded protein is CASSKTALRNTGELFF.

The table lists this clone with a count of one. The rearrangement uses TRBV2 and TRBJ2-3; 7 nucleotides match TRBD2. CDR1 SNHLY and CDR2 FYNNEI come from the germline V gene. The junction had 11 bases not matched to a gene; V was cut back by 6 bases and J by 2 bases. This CDR3 is 16 amino acids long. The CDR3, as DNA: TGTGCCAGCAGCCTAGGACTAGACCGCTTCACAGATACGCAGTATTTT. This encodes CASSLGLDRFTDTQYF. Based on the CDR3 plus reference TRBV2 and TRBJ2-3, the full variable domain is EPEVTQTPSHQVTQMGQEVILRCVPISNHLYFYWYRQILGQKVEFLVSFYNNEISEKSEIFDDQFSVERPDGSNFTLKIRSTKLEDSAMYFCASSLGLDRFTDTQYFGPGTRLTVL.

As DNA, the CDR3 is TGTGCCAGCAGGGATACAGGGCCGAACACCGGGGAGCTGTTTTTT. It is translated as CASRDTGPNTGELFF. The chain links TRBV27 to TRBJ2-2; D perhaps matches TRBD1 (6 bases). The CDR3 spans 15 residues. V gave up 6 bases and J gave up 0 bases, with 11 bases separating them. CDR1 and CDR2 (germline): MNHEY, SMNVEV (reference sequence).

This chain uses TRBV9 with TRBJ2-2; D gene unclear. Germline V gene lookup returns CDR1 SGDLS and CDR2 YYNGEE. The CDR3 loop spans 13 amino acids. Trimming pared 0 bases from V and 6 bases from J, leaving 6 bases between. CDR3 loop: CASSVAEAGELFF. The CDR3 DNA sequence: TGTGCCAGCAGCGTAGCCGAGGCCGGGGAGCTGTTTTTT.

This clone showed up just once. The chain has TRBV18 and TRBJ1-1; possibly TRBD1 for D (5 bases). CDR1 and CDR2 from the germline V gene are KGHSH and LQKENI. This CDR3 is built from 14 residues. Trimming shortened V by 1 base and J by 1 base, and 7 bases separated the two germline ends. For the CDR3, the DNA is TGTGCCAGCTCACCACAGGGGTCGAACACTGAAGCTTTCTTT. It encodes CASSPQGSNTEAFF.

This chain's CDR3 is CASRRGTQSAEAFF. CDR3 DNA: TGTGCCAGCAGACGGGGGACGCAGAGTGCTGAAGCTTTCTTT. The V call is TRBV3-1 (or the pseudogene TRBV3-2), the J call TRBJ1-1; D perhaps matches TRBD1 (5 bases). The CDR3 has 14 residues. The V and J ends lost 6 bases and 6 bases respectively, with 17 bases between them. The germline gives CDR1 LGHDT, CDR2 YNNKEL (reference sequence).

CDR3 nucleotide sequence: TGTGCCAGTGGGCTGGCAGGGCAGGAGCAGTACTTC. This translates into CASGLAGQEQYF. This chain joins TRBV19 and TRBJ2-7; tentative D call: TRBD1 (5 bases). Germline-derived CDR1 and CDR2 are LNHDA and SQIVND (reference sequence). This CDR3 is built from 12 residues. The ends were cut back, 8 bases at V and 7 bases at J, with 15 bases in the middle.

V usage is TRBV9 and J usage is TRBJ2-7; D is uncertain. The CDR3 consists of 13 residues. Looked up from germline, CDR1 is SGDLS and CDR2 is YYNGEE. The V and J ends lost 0 bases and 4 bases respectively, with 8 bases between them. This CDR3 is CASSVGGSYEQYF. In nucleotides, the CDR3 is TGTGCCAGCAGCGTAGGTGGCTCGTACGAGCAGTACTTC.

This clone was recorded a few times. V usage is TRBV11-2 and J usage is TRBJ2-3; weak D call: TRBD1 (6 bases). Germline CDR1 reads SGHAT; CDR2 reads FQNNGV. The V end was cut by 5 bases, the J end by 0 bases, with 12 bases between. The CDR3 contains 15 residues. CDR3 in DNA: TGTGCCAGCAGCCGCGTAGGACAGAGCACAGATACGCAGTATTTT. Protein sequence: CASSRVGQSTDTQYF.

A few counts support this clone. V gene TRBV5-6 combines with J gene TRBJ2-5; TRBD2 is a possible D gene (6 bases). The V gene's germline CDR1 is SGHDT and CDR2 YYEEEE. The V end was cut by 3 bases, the J end by 5 bases, with 14 bases between. The CDR3 is made up of 14 amino acids. The DNA of the CDR3 is TGTGCCAGCAGCTGGGTGACTAGTGGCGAGACCCAGTACTTC. Translated, it gives CASSWVTSGETQYF.

The chain links TRBV6-5 to TRBJ1-2; TRBD1 aligns across 10 bases. Looked up from germline, CDR1 is MNHEY and CDR2 is SVGAGI. The CDR3 loop spans 14 amino acids. V was pared by 6 bases and J by 5 bases, with 6 bases of the junction left unmatched. This CDR3 reads CASSRTGGTYGYTF. For the CDR3, the DNA is TGTGCCAGCAGCCGGACAGGGGGAACATATGGCTACACCTTC.

This chain uses TRBV24-1 with TRBJ2-3, with TRBD2 matching over 13 bases. CDR1 and CDR2 (germline): KGHDR, SFDVKD. The CDR3 extends over 15 amino acids. J lost 4 bases, V lost 5 bases, and 2 bases had no gene match. In nucleotides, the CDR3 is TGTGCCACCAGTGGAACTAGCGGGGGGGCAGATACGCAGTATTTT. Residues: CATSGTSGGADTQYF.

In its sample, this clone was seen once. V usage is TRBV9 and J usage is TRBJ2-5; D may be TRBD1 (5 bases). V lost 1 base and J lost 5, with 18 bases in between. This CDR3 spans 16 amino acids. Germline V gene data show CDR1 as SGDLS and CDR2 as YYNGEE. CDR3 nucleotides: TGTGCCAGCAGCGTATCCCCCCTAAGGGGCCAGGAGACCCAGTACTTC. It is translated as CASSVSPLRGQETQYF.

V usage is TRBV3-1 (or the pseudogene TRBV3-2) and J usage is TRBJ1-4, with D possibly TRBD1 on 6 matching bases. Germline values: CDR1 LGHDT, CDR2 YNNKEL (reference sequence). CDR3 length equals 16 residues. Trimming removed 1 base at V and 8 bases at J, with 17 bases between. CDR3 region: CASSQAPGGMGEKLFF. CDR3 bases: TGTGCCAGCAGCCAAGCCCCGGGGGGCATGGGGGAAAAACTGTTTTTT.

This clone was found once. The J gene is TRBJ1-1, the V gene TRBV19; D might be TRBD1 (5 bases). Trimming shortened V by 0 bases and J by 1 base, and 15 bases separated the two germline ends. Germline V CDR1 and CDR2: LNHDA, SQIVND (reference sequence). CDR3 length: 17 amino acids. The CDR3 here is CASSIDRRGFGNTEAFF. Written as DNA, the CDR3 is TGTGCCAGTAGTATAGATCGTCGGGGGTTCGGGAACACTGAAGCTTTCTTT.

The gene calls are TRBV11-2 and TRBJ2-1; D may be TRBD2 (6 bases). CDR3 length: 14 residues. Per germline, CDR1 SGHAT and CDR2 FQNNGV. V lost 1 base, J lost 6 bases, and 10 bases lay in between. The CDR3 is CASSLAQTSNEQFF. CDR3 in DNA: TGTGCCAGCAGCTTAGCCCAGACTAGCAATGAGCAGTTCTTC.

This clone was recorded once. The chain is built from TRBV4-3 and TRBJ2-6; D is possibly TRBD2 (5 bases). V lost 2 bases, J lost 0 bases, and 8 bases lay in between. The germline V gene encodes CDR1 LGHNA and CDR2 YSLEER. This CDR3 has 16 residues. The CDR3: CASSQNEGSGANVLTF. The CDR3 bases are TGCGCCAGCAGCCAAAATGAGGGCTCTGGGGCCAACGTCCTGACTTTC.

The rearrangement uses TRBV5-4 and TRBJ1-3; D unresolved. CDR3 length: 15 residues. Trimming pared 4 bases from V and 9 bases from J, leaving 20 bases between. Germline-derived CDR1 and CDR2 are SGHNT and YYREEE (reference sequence). For the CDR3, the DNA is TGTGCCAGCAGCCCGGCTGGAGCCGCGCCTTTCACCATATATTTT. As protein: CASSPAGAAPFTIYF.

The chain links TRBV4-2 to TRBJ2-3, with TRBD2 identical over 14 bases. The germline V gene encodes CDR1 LGHNA and CDR2 YNFKEQ. This CDR3 region has 19 residues. Trimming took 1 base from V and 2 from J; bases not matched to a gene: 8. The CDR3: CASSQGGPGLAGDTDTQYF. CDR3 DNA sequence: TGTGCCAGCAGCCAAGGGGGCCCGGGACTAGCGGGGGACACAGATACGCAGTATTTT.

The chain is built from TRBV3-1 (or the pseudogene TRBV3-2) and TRBJ2-1; D is unclear. The V gene lost 4 bases and the J gene lost 9 bases, with 13 bases spanning the gap. This CDR3 spans 13 amino acids. Germline CDR1 LGHDT, CDR2 YNNKEL (reference sequence). CDR3 residues: CASSRLETGEQFF. CDR3 bases: TGTGCCAGCAGCCGACTTGAAACCGGTGAGCAGTTCTTC.

The rearrangement links TRBV18 to TRBJ1-3; 9 nucleotides align to TRBD1. V shed 3 bases and J 5 bases; nucleotides not matched to a gene: 8. Germline V lookup: CDR1 KGHSH, CDR2 LQKENI. CDR3 length: 16 residues. The CDR3 reads CASSPLDRGRRNTIYF. In DNA, the CDR3 is TGTGCCAGCTCACCCTTGGACAGGGGTAGAAGAAACACCATATATTTT. The variable domain in full, with the rest retrieved from reference TRBV18 and TRBJ1-3, is NAGVMQNPRHLVRRRGQEARLRCSPMKGHSHVYWYRQLPEEGLKFMVYLQKENIIDESGMPKERFSAEFPKEGPSILRIQQVVRGDSAAYFCASSPLDRGRRNTIYFGEGSWLTVV.

The rearrangement uses TRBV4-1 and TRBJ1-5; TRBD1 aligns across 8 bases. Trimming removed 3 bases from V and 2 bases from J; junction bases left unmatched: 3. CDR1 and CDR2 from the germline V gene are MGHRA and YSYEKL. This CDR3 is 15 amino acids long. The chain's CDR3 is CASSHTQGGNQPQHF. In DNA, the CDR3 is TGCGCCAGCAGCCACACACAGGGGGGCAATCAGCCCCAGCATTTT.

This clone was counted only a few times. The gene calls are TRBV2 and TRBJ2-3; D possibly corresponds to TRBD1 (5 bases). Deletions cut 6 bases from V and 12 bases from J, with 13 bases between. CDR3 size: 11 residues. Germline V gene data show CDR1 as SNHLY and CDR2 as FYNNEI. CDR3 residues: CASRKGPDQYF. The CDR3 nucleotides read TGTGCCAGCAGGAAGGGGCCCGATCAGTATTTT.

The chain has TRBV12-3 or TRBV12-4 and TRBJ2-7; 9 bases are a match to TRBD2. The CDR3 covers 13 residues. The V gene end was trimmed by 5 bases and the J gene end by 2 bases; junction bases not matched to a gene: 1. CDR3 sequence (DNA): TGTGCCAGCAGTAGCGGGGGGCCCTACGAGCAGTACTTC. It specifies CASSSGGPYEQYF.